Sequencing of this T cell receptor beta chain was carried out in a study of blood T cell repertoires in COVID-19. Libraries were prepared by immunoSEQ multiplex PCR; TCRdb keeps only in-frame clonotypes and omits some of them. The sample carries about 36,000 clones, around four fifths recorded once. CDR3 length: 17 residues. V gave up 0 bases and J gave up 5 bases; unmatched junction bases: 8. Germline CDR1 is SGHVS and CDR2 is FQNEAQ. The rearrangement uses TRBV7-8 and TRBJ2-5, with 11 bases matching TRBD2. Specimen: peripheral blood. This TCR came from a human donor in a cohort sampled during active COVID-19. In nucleotides, the CDR3 is TGTGCCAGCAGCTTAGCGACGAGAACTAGCGGGGGTGAGACCCAGTACTTC. As protein: CASSLATRTSGGETQYF.